The 6 T cell receptor beta chains below all came from one sample that was sequenced in a study of post-analysis software for immune sequencing data. Study-wide results and limits: Roughly five TRBV segments, including TRBV5-6, TRBV5-1 and TRBV20-1, were more frequent in patients than controls.

Antigens of these TCRs are unknown. Unique molecular identifiers tagged the TCR beta cDNA libraries. MiXCR, run by TCRdb on the PCR reads, gives a single entry per CDR3 protein. The sample includes about 810,000 distinct CDR3 sequences, 53% of them seen just once. The sequenced sample consisted of blood. These receptors all stem from a girl aged 10 to 17 with multiple sclerosis.

The chain has TRBV10-3 and TRBJ2-3; a possible D gene is TRBD2 (6 bases). Trimming removed 4 bases at V and 0 bases at J, with 14 bases between. Germline CDR1 is ENHRY and CDR2 is SYGVKD. The CDR3 sequence is 16 residues long. This CDR3 is CAISGLAGTSTDTQYF. The CDR3 coding sequence is TGTGCCATCAGTGGCCTTGCGGGGACTAGCACAGATACGCAGTATTTT.

In its sample, this clonotype was seen a few times. V gene TRBV5-6 combines with J gene TRBJ2-1; 9 nucleotides match TRBD2. Germline V gives CDR1 SGHDT, CDR2 YYEEEE. The CDR3 extends over 15 amino acids. After removal of 0 bases from V and 7 bases from J, the junction contained 5 bases not matched to a gene. CDR3 nucleotide sequence: TGTGCCAGCAGCTTGGAGGAGCGGGAGGTAAATGAGCAGTTCTTC. Its protein product is CASSLEEREVNEQFF.

In its sample, this clonotype was seen a few times. The gene calls are TRBV20-1 and TRBJ2-7; D is uncertain. CDR3 length equals 12 residues. The germline CDR1 and CDR2 sequences are DFQATT and SNEGSKA (reference sequence). V was cut by 3 bases and J by 2 bases, with 8 bases left in between. This CDR3 reads CSASWGTYEQYF. For the CDR3, the DNA is TGCAGTGCTAGTTGGGGAACCTACGAGCAGTACTTC.

This clonotype was seen once. The CDR3 sequence: CSARDRTRGPYNEQFF. CDR3 coding DNA: TGCAGTGCTAGAGATCGCACCCGTGGTCCCTACAATGAGCAGTTCTTC. The V and J genes are TRBV20-1 and TRBJ2-1; D unresolved. V dropped 0 bases and J dropped 2 bases, with 14 bases sitting between them. Germline assignment: CDR1 DFQATT and CDR2 SNEGSKA (reference sequence). The CDR3 runs to 16 residues.

In its sample, this clonotype was seen a few times. The J gene is TRBJ1-1, the V gene TRBV4-1; D gene unclear. The CDR3 is 13 amino acids. The germline gives CDR1 MGHRA, CDR2 YSYEKL. V was cut by 3 bases and J by 1 base, with 6 bases left in between. In nucleotides, the CDR3 is TGCGCCAGCAGCCACGACGGGAACACTGAAGCTTTCTTT. This gives the protein CASSHDGNTEAFF.

This chain connects TRBV7-2 to TRBJ2-6; 13 nucleotides line up with TRBD2. V dropped 5 bases and J dropped 3; count of bases not matched to a gene: 10. Germline assignment: CDR1 SGHTA and CDR2 FQGNSA. The CDR3 contains 19 residues. CDR3 nucleotides: TGTGCCAGCAGCCATCGGGGGGGACTAGCGGGAAGTGGGGCCAACGTCCTGACTTTC. Translated, it gives CASSHRGGLAGSGANVLTF.